Presented here are 8 T cell receptor beta chains from one specimen sequenced in a study of blood T cell repertoires in COVID-19. Some clones are missing from TCRdb's copy, which holds only in-frame ones; the method was immunoSEQ multiplex PCR. The table lists some 200,000 clones, 80% to 90% of them singletons. Input material: PBMCs or T cells enriched from blood (not recorded which). The origin of the receptors is a woman between 18 and 29 years old in a cohort exposed to, infected with or recovered from COVID-19 (not recorded which).

The chain joins TRBV24-1 to TRBJ2-3, with TRBD1 identical over 12 bases. CDR1 is KGHDR, CDR2 SFDVKD, per germline. The CDR3 runs to 16 residues. V was pared by 6 bases and J by 2 bases, with 5 bases of the junction left unmatched. The CDR3 sequence: CATSPGTGGNTDTQYF. CDR3 nucleotide sequence: TGTGCCACCAGTCCCGGGACAGGGGGCAACACAGATACGCAGTATTTT.

V usage is TRBV4-2 and J usage is TRBJ1-4, with TRBD1 as a possible D gene (5 bases). The V gene lost 4 bases and the J gene lost 7 bases, with 13 bases spanning the gap. This CDR3 has 14 amino acids. Looked up from germline, CDR1 is LGHNA and CDR2 is YNFKEQ. The CDR3: CASSRGLESEKLFF. The CDR3 DNA reads TGTGCCAGCAGCCGGGGCCTCGAAAGTGAAAAACTGTTTTTT.

This chain connects TRBV6-5 to TRBJ2-7; D uncertain. The CDR3 length is 13 residues. Looked up from germline, CDR1 is MNHEY and CDR2 is SVGAGI. V was clipped by 0 bases and J by 5 bases, with 8 bases between them. Written as DNA, the CDR3 is TGTGCCAGCAGTTACTCTGGTGGGCACGAGCAGTACTTC. The encoded protein is CASSYSGGHEQYF.

The V and J genes are TRBV4-1 and TRBJ2-1, with D perhaps TRBD2 (5 bases). V was clipped by 3 bases and J by 3 bases, with 12 bases between them. From germline, CDR1 is MGHRA and CDR2 YSYEKL. The CDR3 consists of 15 residues. This CDR3 is CASSQSLDFYNEQFF. The CDR3 nucleotides read TGCGCCAGCAGCCAGTCATTGGACTTCTACAATGAGCAGTTCTTC.

The V call is TRBV30, the J call TRBJ2-7; TRBD2 aligns across 10 bases. V dropped 1 base and J dropped 3; count of bases not matched to a gene: 6. CDR3 length: 15 residues. Germline V lookup: CDR1 GTSNPN, CDR2 SVGIG (reference sequence). In nucleotides, the CDR3 is TGTGCCTGGAGTGAGGCTCCTAGCGGGAGCTACGAGCAGTACTTC. Its protein is CAWSEAPSGSYEQYF.

J is TRBJ2-2 and V is TRBV4-2, with 13 bases identical to TRBD2. Losses at the gene ends were 4 bases for V and 6 bases for J; bases not matched to a gene: 5. This CDR3 spans 16 amino acids. CDR1 and CDR2 from the germline V gene are LGHNA and YNFKEQ. The CDR3 is CASSPTSGRDPGELFF. The CDR3 coding sequence is TGTGCCAGCAGCCCTACTAGCGGGAGGGATCCCGGGGAGCTGTTTTTT.

V gene TRBV2 combines with J gene TRBJ1-1; no clear D gene. The CDR3 runs to 12 residues. Germline CDR1 and CDR2: SNHLY and FYNNEI. The germline V and J ends were trimmed by 5 bases and 7 bases, with 11 bases remaining between them. The CDR3 region has the DNA TGTGCCAGCAGTCCCCCCGGGAGTGAAGCTTTCTTT. This codes for CASSPPGSEAFF.

The chain couples TRBV6-5 to TRBJ2-7; TRBD2 matches 11 bases. V shed 6 bases and J 2 bases; nucleotides not matched to a gene: 3. Germline CDR1 MNHEY, CDR2 SVGAGI. The CDR3 is 14 amino acids. In DNA form, the CDR3 reads TGTGCCAGCAGAATTAGCGGGAGGGCCTACGAGCAGTACTTC. Translation: CASRISGRAYEQYF.